The rows below give T cell receptor beta chains drawn from one sample of a study of T cells in Graves' hyperthyroidism and ophthalmopathy. TCRdb analysed the multiplex PCR reads with MiXCR anew, one entry per CDR3 protein. Of 300,000 to 400,000 distinct CDR3 sequences listed, under 25% are singletons. The specimen sequenced was blood. These receptors were obtained from a woman between 50 and 59 years old with Graves' hyperthyroidism. The CDR3 runs from the conserved cysteine through the conserved F or W. The order of the fields is clone size, V gene, D gene, J gene, CDR3 protein, CDR3 DNA. D genes are given only for firm matches. Only some rows state a clone size, as once, few, many or a class for expanded clones.

>-|TRBV20-1|-|TRBJ2-5
CSAEGKETQYF
TGCAGTGCCGAGGGAAAAGAGACCCAGTACTTC
>many|TRBV5-1|TRBD1|TRBJ1-2
CASSQDRDYGYTF
TGCGCCAGCAGTCAAGACAGGGACTATGGCTACACCTTC
>few|TRBV4-2|-|TRBJ2-1
CASNNGRWNNEQFF
TGTGCCAGCAATAACGGGAGATGGAACAATGAGCAGTTCTTC
>few|TRBV27|-|TRBJ2-4
CASSWGREIAKNIQYF
TGTGCCAGCAGTTGGGGCAGGGAAATAGCCAAAAACATTCAGTACTTC
>-|TRBV4-1|TRBD1|TRBJ2-6
CASSLSGQQLAGANVLTF
TGCGCCAGCAGCCTATCGGGACAGCAACTGGCTGGGGCCAACGTCCTGACTTTC
>few|TRBV5-1|-|TRBJ2-3
CASRGRSGDTQYF
TGCGCCAGCAGAGGCAGGAGTGGCGATACGCAGTATTTT
>-|TRBV5-1|TRBD1|TRBJ2-1
CASSLARGRNEQFF
TGCGCCAGCAGCTTGGCCAGGGGGCGAAATGAGCAGTTCTTC
>-|TRBV7-2|-|TRBJ2-5
CASSHLSSTHVVETQYF
TGTGCCAGCAGCCACCTTTCTAGTACGCATGTGGTGGAGACCCAGTACTTC
>many|TRBV6-1|-|TRBJ1-1
CASSEAGVGAFF
TGTGCCAGCAGTGAAGCAGGGGTGGGAGCTTTCTTT
>-|TRBV10-2|TRBD2|TRBJ2-7
CASSGLERYEQYF
TGCGCCAGCTCGGGACTAGAACGCTACGAGCAGTACTTC
>-|TRBV2|-|TRBJ1-2
CASSVRYYGYTF
TGTGCCAGCAGTGTAAGGTACTATGGCTACACCTTC